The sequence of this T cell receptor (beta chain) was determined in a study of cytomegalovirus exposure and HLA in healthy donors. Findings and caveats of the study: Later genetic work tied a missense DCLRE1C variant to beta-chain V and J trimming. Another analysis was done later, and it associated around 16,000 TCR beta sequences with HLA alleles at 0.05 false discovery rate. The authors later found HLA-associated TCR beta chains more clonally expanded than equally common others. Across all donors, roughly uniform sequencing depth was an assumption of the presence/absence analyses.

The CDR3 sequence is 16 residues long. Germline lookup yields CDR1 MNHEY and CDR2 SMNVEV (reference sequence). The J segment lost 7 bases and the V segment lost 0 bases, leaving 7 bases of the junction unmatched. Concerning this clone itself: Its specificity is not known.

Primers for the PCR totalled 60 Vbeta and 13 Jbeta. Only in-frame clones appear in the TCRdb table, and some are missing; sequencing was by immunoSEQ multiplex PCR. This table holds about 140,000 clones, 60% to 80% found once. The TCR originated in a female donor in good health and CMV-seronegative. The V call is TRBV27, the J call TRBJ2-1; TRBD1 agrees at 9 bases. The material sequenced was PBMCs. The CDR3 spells CASSLSWGTGSNEQFF. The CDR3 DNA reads TGTGCCAGCAGTTTATCGTGGGGGACAGGGTCGAATGAGCAGTTCTTC.